This T cell receptor beta chain was identified in a study of shared clonotypes between healthy human individuals. Every contributor of samples was a Caucasian grown-up residing in Nashville, Tennessee. Each unsorted PBMC replicate got 300 ng genomic DNA, roughly 30,000 genomes. Clones were read by immunoSEQ multiplex PCR, and TCRdb kept only the in-frame ones, dropping some. The table records approximately 470,000 clones, around 80% of them present only once. Sequences were obtained from PBMCs. The sequence was obtained from a woman aged 40-49 years in good health. Some clones in this sample may be carry-over from other donors' samples.

CDR3 sequence: CASSLTSTGELFF. The CDR3 coding sequence is TGTGCCAGCAGCTTAACCAGCACCGGGGAGCTGTTTTTT. The chain joins TRBV7-3 to TRBJ2-2; D is undetermined. The CDR3 has 13 residues. Germline V gene lookup returns CDR1 SGHTA and CDR2 FQGTGA. V lost 0 bases to trimming and J lost 4 bases, with 3 bases between them.